This T cell receptor beta chain was obtained from a study of blood T cells in healthy people across ages. Worth noting for this clonotype: The antigen is not known.

The use of a sample-barcoded 5' primer and a J-beta primer mix characterized a second PCR of about 7 to 12 cycles. TCRdb reprocessed the 5' RACE reads via MiXCR and lists one record per CDR3 protein. This table has about 1.5 million distinct CDR3 sequences, under 55% appearing once. The CDR3 spans 13 residues. Germline values: CDR1 MGHDK, CDR2 SYGVNS. V lost 5 bases and J 9 bases, leaving 15 bases between the germline ends. Study results and limitations: Calculation of diversity from one million T cells yielded estimates considered to be underestimates.

The V and J genes are TRBV25-1 and TRBJ2-3; unclear D gene. The sequence was obtained from a young woman in good health. Material for sequencing was blood. CDR3 in amino acids: CASSPTDPPTQYF. The DNA of the CDR3 is TGTGCCAGCAGTCCCACTGACCCGCCCACGCAGTATTTT.